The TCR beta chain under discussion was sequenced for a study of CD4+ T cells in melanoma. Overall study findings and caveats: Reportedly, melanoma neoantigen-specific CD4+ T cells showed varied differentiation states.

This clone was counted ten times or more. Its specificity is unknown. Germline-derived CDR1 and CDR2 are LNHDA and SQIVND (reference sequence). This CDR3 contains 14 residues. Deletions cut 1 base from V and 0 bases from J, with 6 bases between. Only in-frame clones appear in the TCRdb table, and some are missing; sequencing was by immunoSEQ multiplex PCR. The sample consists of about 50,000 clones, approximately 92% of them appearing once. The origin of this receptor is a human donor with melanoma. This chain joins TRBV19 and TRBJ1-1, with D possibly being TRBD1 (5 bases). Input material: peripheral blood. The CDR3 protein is CASSIAGLNTEAFF. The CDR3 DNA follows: TGTGCCAGTAGTATAGCAGGGTTGAACACTGAAGCTTTCTTT.